These 16 T cell receptor beta chains were all obtained from the same sample, sequenced in a study of T cells in narcolepsy. Assay: immunoSEQ multiplex PCR; the TCRdb copy retains only in-frame clones and omits some. The sample holds about 30,000 clones, roughly 77% seen once. Sequencing was carried out using CD45RA- memory CD4+ T cells from PBMCs. These receptors were taken from a human donor with narcolepsy.

The rearrangement joins TRBV29-1 to TRBJ2-2; perhaps TRBD1 as D (6 bases). Trimming pared 6 bases from V and 7 bases from J, leaving 12 bases between. The CDR3 runs to 12 residues. Germline CDR1 and CDR2: SQVTM and ANQGSEA. The CDR3 region is CSVKQGYGELFF. The CDR3 DNA reads as TGCAGCGTGAAACAGGGATACGGGGAGCTGTTTTTT.

The rearrangement joins TRBV6-1 to TRBJ2-2; D possibly corresponds to TRBD2 (6 bases). V gave up 6 bases and J gave up 6 bases, with 14 bases separating them. Germline V gene sequence: CDR1 MNHNS, CDR2 SASEGT. The CDR3 covers 14 residues. The DNA for the CDR3 is TGTGCCAGCAGAATGGCGGGACGACCCGGGGAGCTGTTTTTT. This translates into CASRMAGRPGELFF.

This rearrangement joins TRBV6-6 to TRBJ1-1; a possible D gene is TRBD1 (6 bases). Germline CDR1 is MNHNY and CDR2 is SVGAGI (reference sequence). CDR3 size: 13 residues. V shed 6 bases and J shed 4 bases, with 12 bases lying between them. CDR3 bases: TGTGCCAGCAGGATTGGACAGCTCACTGAAGCTTTCTTT. The encoded protein is CASRIGQLTEAFF.

This rearrangement joins TRBV10-3 to TRBJ2-7, with D possibly being TRBD2 (6 bases). V lost 0 bases and J lost 3, with 12 bases in between. Looked up from germline, CDR1 is ENHRY and CDR2 is SYGVKD. The CDR3 has 15 amino acids. CDR3: CAISESVNSGYEQYF. The CDR3 bases are TGTGCCATCAGTGAGTCGGTTAATAGCGGCTACGAGCAGTACTTC.

This chain joins TRBV4-3 and TRBJ1-6; 8 bases align to TRBD1. The CDR3 extends over 16 amino acids. The germline V gene encodes CDR1 LGHNA and CDR2 YSLEER. V was clipped by 0 bases and J by 10 bases; unmatched bases: 8. The CDR3 reads CASSQERQGARSPLHF. CDR3 nucleotides: TGCGCCAGCAGCCAAGAAAGGCAGGGGGCTCGGTCACCCCTCCACTTT.

This chain uses TRBV6-6 with TRBJ2-1; no reliable D call. Trimming pared 11 bases from V and 4 bases from J, leaving 12 bases between. There are 12 residues in the CDR3. Germline CDR1 and CDR2: MNHNY and SVGAGI (reference sequence). In DNA form, the CDR3 reads TGTGCCGCTCGAAGCCGATACAATGAGCAGTTCTTC. This codes for CAARSRYNEQFF.

J is TRBJ2-5 and V is TRBV5-4; 7 bases are a match to TRBD2. CDR3 length: 14 amino acids. Per germline, CDR1 SGHNT and CDR2 YYREEE (reference sequence). Trimming took 5 bases from V and 3 from J; bases not matched to a gene: 7. Here the CDR3 DNA reads TGTGCCAGCAGTCTCCCCGCGGGAGAAGAGACCCAGTACTTC. This sequence encodes CASSLPAGEETQYF.

The sample holds a few counts of this clone. This chain connects TRBV11-2 to TRBJ1-2; TRBD1 aligns across 7 bases. The V gene's germline CDR1 is SGHAT and CDR2 FQNNGV. The junction had 2 bases not matched to a gene; V was cut back by 5 bases and J by 2 bases. This CDR3 region has 13 residues. In DNA form, the CDR3 reads TGTGCCAGCAGCCGGGACAGAAACTATGGCTACACCTTC. Amino acids: CASSRDRNYGYTF.

The chain employs TRBV10-2 and TRBJ2-5; D remains unclear. CDR1 and CDR2 from the germline V gene are WSHSY and SAAADI. The CDR3 length is 12 residues. Trimming cost V 4 bases and J 5 bases, with 8 bases left between them. Written as DNA, the CDR3 is TGCGCCAGCAGTGTGGGCAGGGAGACCCAGTACTTC. Protein product: CASSVGRETQYF.

The chain uses TRBV11-3 and TRBJ1-1; D ambiguous. The CDR3 is made up of 14 amino acids. The germline V and J ends were trimmed by 5 bases and 1 base, with 11 bases remaining between them. Germline V gene sequence: CDR1 SGHNT, CDR2 YENEEA. In DNA form, the CDR3 reads TGTGCCAGCAGCCTCGGGATGAAGAACACTGAAGCTTTCTTT. Amino acid sequence: CASSLGMKNTEAFF.

V usage is TRBV6-6 and J usage is TRBJ1-5; D is unclear. V lost 2 bases to trimming and J lost 4 bases, with 12 bases between them. The CDR3 runs 15 residues. CDR1 and CDR2 (germline): MNHNY, SVGAGI (reference sequence). The CDR3 DNA reads TGTGCCAGCAGTTACACGGAGTGGGCTAATCAGCCCCAGCATTTT. Encoded protein: CASSYTEWANQPQHF.

The chain uses TRBV25-1 and TRBJ2-7; D gene unclear. Looked up from germline, CDR1 is MGHDK and CDR2 is SYGVNS. Trimming removed 6 bases at V and 4 bases at J, with 19 bases between. CDR3 length: 15 residues. The CDR3 nucleotides read TGTGCCAGCAGAACCTCGGGTAGAGAAAAGTACGAGCAGTACTTC. As protein: CASRTSGREKYEQYF.

This rearrangement joins TRBV28 to TRBJ2-1; 9 nucleotides match TRBD2. The CDR3 spans 13 residues. Germline V gene sequence: CDR1 MDHEN, CDR2 SYDVKM. The J segment lost 15 bases and the V segment lost 9 bases, leaving 15 bases of the junction unmatched. CDR3 region: CASKRIAGAARFF. The CDR3 bases are TGTGCCAGTAAGAGAATAGCGGGAGCGGCTCGGTTCTTC.

The V gene is TRBV2, the J gene TRBJ2-3; D is unclear. The germline gives CDR1 SNHLY, CDR2 FYNNEI. Trimming left V 5 bases short and J 1 base short, with 7 bases between. This CDR3 region has 13 residues. CDR3 residues: CASSTYRTDTQYF. DNA of the CDR3: TGTGCCAGCAGTACATACCGCACAGATACGCAGTATTTT. Full variable domain (rest looked up from reference TRBV2 and TRBJ2-3): EPEVTQTPSHQVTQMGQEVILRCVPISNHLYFYWYRQILGQKVEFLVSFYNNEISEKSEIFDDQFSVERPDGSNFTLKIRSTKLEDSAMYFCASSTYRTDTQYFGPGTRLTVL.

The genes are TRBV4-1 and TRBJ2-1, with TRBD2 matching over 13 bases. From germline, CDR1 is MGHRA and CDR2 YSYEKL. This CDR3 comprises 18 residues. J was trimmed by 9 bases and V by 3 bases; bases with no gene match: 14. CDR3 in DNA: TGCGCCAGCAGCCAGACCCCAGGAGGGACTAGCGGGACCGTTGAGCAGTTCTTC. It is translated as CASSQTPGGTSGTVEQFF.

The chain links TRBV7-8 to TRBJ2-5, with TRBD1 matching 11 bases. Germline-derived CDR1 and CDR2 are SGHVS and FQNEAQ. Trimming removed 4 bases from V and 5 bases from J; junction bases left unmatched: 3. The CDR3 runs to 14 residues. The DNA of the CDR3 is TGTGCCAGCAGCTCCCGGGACAGGGGGGAGACCCAGTACTTC. Residues: CASSSRDRGETQYF.